The T cell receptor (beta chain) under discussion was sequenced for a study of radiotherapy plus CTLA-4 blockade in lung cancer. Whole-study context: Disease control was present in more than 30% of patients, and objective responses in roughly 17%.

Focal radiation and CTLA-4 blockade (ipilimumab) were tested in chemo-refractory metastatic non-small-cell lung cancer patients. Regarding this clone: Its antigen is as yet unknown.

The CDR3 sequence is 17 residues long. V lost 4 bases to trimming and J lost 0 bases; unmatched junction nucleotides: 9. Germline CDR1 is SGDLS and CDR2 is YYNGEE. Findings and limits, study-wide: Among blood TCR repertoires after radiotherapy plus ipilimumab, tumor-derived clones expanded. Early blood T cell clone dynamics, with interferon-beta, were reported to best predict response.

Libraries were prepared by immunoSEQ multiplex PCR; TCRdb keeps only in-frame clonotypes and omits some of them. This repertoire shows roughly 30,000 clones, 78% found once; its top ten account for 7.5% to 8%. The chain links TRBV9 to TRBJ2-2; 7 bases are shared with TRBD1. The sequence came from a human donor with non-small cell lung cancer who had stable disease on radiotherapy plus ipilimumab. The sequences come from peripheral blood, collected from a patient treated with radiotherapy plus ipilimumab. The CDR3: CASSPLTGLTNTGELFF. The CDR3 region has the DNA TGTGCCAGCAGCCCACTGACAGGGCTAACGAACACCGGGGAGCTGTTTTTT.